This TCR beta chain was sequenced in a study of blood T cell repertoires in COVID-19. Overall study context: The cDNA or gDNA used as material had been derived from T cells, B-cell-depleted T cells, or PBMCs.

The data were produced by immunoSEQ multiplex PCR, yet TCRdb's version contains in-frame clones alone and is incomplete. The sample contains over 100,000 clones, roughly three quarters of which appear only once. The sequenced sample was peripheral blood. The sequence was collected from a woman between 65 and 79 years old with acute or convalescent COVID-19.

The CDR3 DNA is TGCGCCAGCCGCAAGGCAGGGGACCGCACAGATACGCAGTATTTT. It translates to CASRKAGDRTDTQYF. This rearrangement joins TRBV5-1 to TRBJ2-3, with a tentative D call TRBD1 (6 bases). V gave up 7 bases and J gave up 1 base, with 16 bases separating them. The germline CDR1 and CDR2 sequences are SGHRS and YFSETQ. The CDR3 is 15 residues long.